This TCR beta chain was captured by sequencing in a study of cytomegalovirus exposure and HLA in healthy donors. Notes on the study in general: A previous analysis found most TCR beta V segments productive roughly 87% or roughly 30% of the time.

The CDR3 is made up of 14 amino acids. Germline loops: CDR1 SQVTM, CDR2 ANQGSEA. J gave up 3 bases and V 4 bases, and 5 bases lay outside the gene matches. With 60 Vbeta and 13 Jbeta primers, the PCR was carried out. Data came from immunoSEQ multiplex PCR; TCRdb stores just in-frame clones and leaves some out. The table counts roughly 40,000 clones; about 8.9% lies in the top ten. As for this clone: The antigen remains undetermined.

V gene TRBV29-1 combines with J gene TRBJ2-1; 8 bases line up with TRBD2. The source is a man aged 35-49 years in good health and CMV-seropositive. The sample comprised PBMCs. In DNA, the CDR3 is TGCAGCGTTGTGGAAGCGGGGGACTACAATGAGCAGTTCTTC. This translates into CSVVEAGDYNEQFF.